These 32 T cell receptor beta chains were sequenced from one sample in a study of blood T cell repertoires in COVID-19. Generated by immunoSEQ multiplex PCR, the TCRdb table keeps only in-frame clones and is missing some. This sample carries about 22,000 clones, roughly 84% of them seen once, and the ten largest clones take more than 20%. The sequencing input was peripheral blood. The source of these receptors is an elderly man with active or convalescent COVID-19.

The chain carries TRBV4-2 and TRBJ2-7, with 8 bases aligning to TRBD1. The CDR3 loop spans 17 amino acids. The trim removed 2 bases at V and 6 bases at J, leaving 15 bases unmatched. Germline V lookup: CDR1 LGHNA, CDR2 YNFKEQ. The CDR3 nucleotides are TGTGCCAGCAGCCAAAGTGGGCTAGGACAGGGAATATTCGAGCAGTACTTC. This gives the protein CASSQSGLGQGIFEQYF.

J is TRBJ2-5 and V is TRBV4-1, with 12 positions matching TRBD1. CDR1 is MGHRA, CDR2 YSYEKL, per germline. The junction had 2 bases not matched to a gene; V was cut back by 1 base and J by 5 bases. This CDR3 is built from 15 residues. CDR3 coding DNA: TGCGCCAGCAGCCAAGTGGGACAGGGGGCCGAGACCCAGTACTTC. This translates into CASSQVGQGAETQYF.

The rearrangement links TRBV19 to TRBJ1-2; 7 bases are shared with TRBD1. The germline gives CDR1 LNHDA, CDR2 SQIVND (reference sequence). The CDR3 spans 14 residues. The ends lost 6 bases at V and 7 bases at J; junction bases unmatched: 11. The DNA for the CDR3 is TGTGCCAGTAGGAAAACGCAGGGGGTGGGTGGCTACACCTTC. Translation gives CASRKTQGVGGYTF.

The DNA of the CDR3 is TGCGCCAGCAGCTTGGGAGGTGGGTTAGGGTTAGCGGGGCAAGAGACCCAGTACTTC. Translation: CASSLGGGLGLAGQETQYF. V gene TRBV5-1 combines with J gene TRBJ2-5; 8 bases align to TRBD2. Germline V gene data show CDR1 as SGHRS and CDR2 as YFSETQ. CDR3 size: 19 residues. V was clipped by 0 bases and J by 2 bases; unmatched bases: 15. The full variable domain, completed using reference TRBV5-1 and TRBJ2-5, is KAGVTQTPRYLIKTRGQQVTLSCSPISGHRSVSWYQQTPGQGLQFLFEYFSETQRNKGNFPGRFSGRQFSNSRSEMNVSTLELGDSALYLCASSLGGGLGLAGQETQYFGPGTRLLVL.

This chain links TRBV7-8 with TRBJ2-7; 7 bases match TRBD2. Trimming cost V 5 bases and J 2 bases; bases outside gene matches: 12. This CDR3 contains 16 residues. In germline, CDR1 is SGHVS, CDR2 FQNEAQ. Here the CDR3 reads CASSRGGASGTYEQYF. As DNA, the CDR3 is TGTGCCAGCAGCCGGGGTGGGGCTAGCGGTACCTACGAGCAGTACTTC. Variable domain in full (rest from reference TRBV7-8 and TRBJ2-7): GAGVSQSPRYKVAKRGQDVALRCDPISGHVSLFWYQQALGQGPEFLTYFQNEAQLDKSGLPSDRFFAERPEGSVSTLKIQRTQQEDSAVYLCASSRGGASGTYEQYFGPGTRLTVT.

The chain carries TRBV7-9 and TRBJ2-3, with 8 nucleotides matching TRBD2. The trim removed 5 bases at V and 3 bases at J, leaving 7 bases unmatched. From germline, CDR1 is SEHNR and CDR2 FQNEAQ (reference sequence). The CDR3 runs 15 residues. In nucleotides, the CDR3 is TGTGCCAGCAGCACCGGGGGGGCCGGGACAGATACGCAGTATTTT. Amino acid sequence: CASSTGGAGTDTQYF.

The J gene is TRBJ1-2, the V gene TRBV9; TRBD1 matches at 8 bases. The CDR3 is 13 amino acids. Germline V gives CDR1 SGDLS, CDR2 YYNGEE. The trim removed 0 bases at V and 7 bases at J, leaving 2 bases unmatched. CDR3 sequence (DNA): TGTGCCAGCAGCGTAGCCCAGGGGGCTGGCTACACCTTC. It is translated as CASSVAQGAGYTF.

This chain connects TRBV19 to TRBJ2-3, with TRBD1 identical over 9 bases. The ends lost 6 bases at V and 5 bases at J; junction bases unmatched: 6. Germline loops: CDR1 LNHDA, CDR2 SQIVND (reference sequence). This CDR3 spans 14 amino acids. CDR3 coding DNA: TGTGCCAGTAGACAGGGGGCAGCGGTAGATACGCAGTATTTT. As protein: CASRQGAAVDTQYF.

The chain combines TRBV2 with TRBJ1-1; 9 bases agree with TRBD1. The V segment lost 4 bases and the J segment 8 bases; nucleotides outside the gene matches: 8. The CDR3 length is 14 residues. Germline CDR1 and CDR2: SNHLY and FYNNEI. CDR3 protein: CASSANQGTGEAFF. In nucleotides, the CDR3 is TGTGCCAGCAGTGCCAACCAGGGGACAGGGGAAGCTTTCTTT.

This chain links TRBV30 with TRBJ2-3; 11 bases are a match to TRBD1. This CDR3 is built from 15 residues. CDR1 and CDR2 from the germline V gene are GTSNPN and SVGIG (reference sequence). Losses at the gene ends were 0 bases for V and 5 bases for J; bases not matched to a gene: 4. The DNA of the CDR3 is TGTGCCTGGAGTGTACAGGACAGGGGGCGAGATACGCAGTATTTT. This gives the protein CAWSVQDRGRDTQYF.

The rearrangement uses TRBV21-1 and TRBJ2-3; the D call of TRBD2 is as the table states it, not checked on the DNA. TRBV21-1 is recorded as a pseudogene. This CDR3 is 18 amino acids long. CDR3 sequence reads: CASSKGIYGLAGVDTQYF. CDR3 DNA: TGTGCCAGCAGCAAAGGCATATACGGACTAGCGGGGGTAGATACGCAGTATTTT.

The chain is built from TRBV4-3 and TRBJ2-7; 7 bases fit TRBD1. Germline CDR1 and CDR2: LGHNA and YSLEER. The CDR3 covers 18 residues. V shed 2 bases and J 2 bases; nucleotides not matched to a gene: 15. The CDR3 region has the DNA TGCGCCAGCAGCCAAACTCCTCCTGTTGCAGGGGGAACCTACGAGCAGTACTTC. The encoded protein is CASSQTPPVAGGTYEQYF.

The V call is TRBV18, the J call TRBJ2-7; TRBD1 might be the D (6 bases). Deletions cut 4 bases from V and 0 bases from J, with 10 bases between. In germline, CDR1 is KGHSH, CDR2 LQKENI. The CDR3 runs to 14 residues. In DNA form, the CDR3 reads TGTGCCAGCTCACGTGGGACATCCTCCTACGAGCAGTACTTC. It codes for CASSRGTSSYEQYF.

This sequence joins TRBV18 and TRBJ2-7, with 8 positions matching TRBD1. The germline V gene encodes CDR1 KGHSH and CDR2 LQKENI. This CDR3 is built from 15 residues. J lost 3 bases, V lost 2 bases, and 6 bases had no gene match. CDR3 residues: CASSPRQGKFYEQYF. CDR3 bases: TGTGCCAGCTCACCAAGACAGGGGAAATTCTACGAGCAGTACTTC.

This rearrangement joins TRBV7-2 to TRBJ2-3, with D perhaps matching TRBD2 (7 bases). The CDR3 has 16 residues. The germline V gene has CDR1 SGHTA and CDR2 FQGNSA. Trimming cost V 5 bases and J 3 bases, with 18 bases left between them. Written as DNA, the CDR3 is TGTGCCAGCAGCCGCGGGGGCGGAGGGGAAACAGATACGCAGTATTTT. It encodes CASSRGGGGETDTQYF.

V gene TRBV6-2 or TRBV6-3 combines with J gene TRBJ1-2; 7 bases are shared with TRBD1. Germline V lookup: CDR1 MNHEY, CDR2 SVGEGT. The junction had 8 bases not matched to a gene; V was cut back by 2 bases and J by 8 bases. The CDR3 runs 14 residues. In DNA form, the CDR3 reads TGTGCCAGCAGTTACCGGGACAGAGCTCTGGGCTACACCTTC. Translating it yields CASSYRDRALGYTF.

The V gene is TRBV5-1, the J gene TRBJ2-5; 12 positions agree with TRBD2. V trimming: 3 bases; J trimming: 7 bases; junction bases outside the gene matches: 10. The CDR3 sequence is 16 residues long. Per the germline V gene, CDR1 is SGHRS and CDR2 is YFSETQ. CDR3 DNA sequence: TGCGCCAGCAGCTCTTCACCTAGCGGGGGGGTCTTGACCCAGTACTTC. Residues: CASSSSPSGGVLTQYF.

The CDR3 coding sequence is TGTGCCAGTAGTCAAGACAGGGGCCTTGGGGCTTTCTTT. Residues: CASSQDRGLGAFF. The chain couples TRBV19 to TRBJ1-1; 8 nucleotides match TRBD1. CDR1 LNHDA and CDR2 SQIVND come from the germline V gene (reference sequence). The CDR3 is 13 residues long. V shed 5 bases and J 11 bases; nucleotides not matched to a gene: 10.

The chain couples TRBV30 to TRBJ1-3, with 8 nucleotides matching TRBD1. The CDR3 is made up of 14 amino acids. V lost 7 bases to trimming and J lost 5 bases; unmatched junction nucleotides: 10. Germline V gene sequence: CDR1 GTSNPN, CDR2 SVGIG (reference sequence). CDR3 DNA sequence: TGTGCCTCCGATGGGCAGGGGGCTAGAAACACCATATATTTT. Translating it yields CASDGQGARNTIYF.

There are a few counts of this clone. The chain combines TRBV4-1 with TRBJ2-5, with 11 bases matching TRBD2. Germline V gene sequence: CDR1 MGHRA, CDR2 YSYEKL. Losses at the gene ends were 3 bases for V and 2 bases for J; bases not matched to a gene: 5. This CDR3 spans 16 amino acids. The CDR3 spells CASSQTTSGGQETQYF. The CDR3 DNA sequence: TGCGCCAGCAGCCAGACTACTAGCGGGGGTCAAGAGACCCAGTACTTC.

By its share, this clone is medium-sized. The rearrangement joins TRBV5-1 to TRBJ1-3; D is undetermined. The CDR3 is 16 residues long. Germline V gene sequence: CDR1 SGHRS, CDR2 YFSETQ. The germline V and J ends were trimmed by 0 bases and 0 bases, with 10 bases remaining between them. CDR3 coding DNA: TGCGCCAGCAGCTTGGAAGTCCAGGCCTCTGGAAACACCATATATTTT. Translating it yields CASSLEVQASGNTIYF.

This sequence joins TRBV3-1 (or the pseudogene TRBV3-2) and TRBJ2-3; the match to TRBD2 covers 9 bases. Germline values: CDR1 LGHDT, CDR2 YNNKEL (reference sequence). With V trimmed by 3 bases and J by 3 bases, 25 bases remained unmatched. The CDR3 totals 22 residues. This CDR3 reads CASSHQIPGLATRSGRTDTQYF. The CDR3 DNA reads TGTGCCAGCAGCCATCAGATCCCGGGACTAGCAACCCGGTCGGGTAGGACAGATACGCAGTATTTT.

This clone has only one observation. V usage is TRBV2 and J usage is TRBJ2-1; D is perhaps TRBD2 (7 bases). The CDR3 runs 15 residues. Trimming cost V 3 bases and J 4 bases, with 13 bases left between them. The V gene's germline CDR1 is SNHLY and CDR2 FYNNEI. CDR3 residues: CASSDWEGGYNEQFF. The CDR3 DNA reads as TGTGCCAGCAGTGATTGGGAGGGGGGGTACAATGAGCAGTTCTTC.

The V gene is TRBV11-2, the J gene TRBJ1-4, with D maybe TRBD1 (5 bases). Germline values: CDR1 SGHAT, CDR2 FQNNGV. The length of the CDR3 is 15 residues. Trimming took off 1 base at V and 7 bases at J, with 13 bases between the two ends. CDR3: CASSLAGTSSEKLFF. The CDR3, as DNA: TGTGCCAGCAGCTTAGCTGGGACTTCGAGTGAAAAACTGTTTTTT.

The V and J genes are TRBV5-1 and TRBJ2-1, with 10 bases matching TRBD1. This CDR3 comprises 16 residues. V shed 4 bases and J 5 bases; nucleotides not matched to a gene: 9. The germline gives CDR1 SGHRS, CDR2 YFSETQ. CDR3 sequence: CASSGPGTGANNEQFF. The CDR3 bases are TGCGCCAGCAGCGGACCCGGGACAGGGGCAAACAATGAGCAGTTCTTC.

This clone was recorded once. This chain connects TRBV5-1 to TRBJ1-1, with 7 bases fitting TRBD1. CDR3 length: 15 residues. The V segment lost 0 bases and the J segment 7 bases; nucleotides outside the gene matches: 9. CDR1 and CDR2 from the germline V gene are SGHRS and YFSETQ. CDR3 sequence: CASSLDARDSLEAFF. The DNA of the CDR3 is TGCGCCAGCAGCTTGGACGCTCGGGACAGCCTTGAAGCTTTCTTT.

A single count supports this clone. The rearrangement uses TRBV7-2 and TRBJ1-6; a weak D match, TRBD1 (5 bases). V lost 5 bases, J lost 8 bases, and 13 bases lay in between. The germline CDR1 and CDR2 sequences are SGHTA and FQGNSA. This CDR3 is 14 amino acids long. CDR3 amino acids: CASSPRRADSPLHF. As DNA, the CDR3 is TGTGCCAGCAGCCCCCGCAGGGCTGATTCACCCCTCCACTTT.

The chain has TRBV19 and TRBJ2-3; the match to TRBD2 covers 7 bases. This CDR3 is 17 amino acids long. CDR1 LNHDA and CDR2 SQIVND come from the germline V gene (reference sequence). Trimming cost V 3 bases and J 6 bases; bases outside gene matches: 15. CDR3 coding DNA: TGTGCCAGTAGTATCGCGCTATTGCGGGGGTTGTCGGATACGCAGTATTTT. Its protein is CASSIALLRGLSDTQYF.

The V call is TRBV19, the J call TRBJ1-1; D possibly corresponds to TRBD1 (5 bases). Germline V CDR1 and CDR2: LNHDA, SQIVND (reference sequence). This CDR3 is built from 14 residues. V dropped 3 bases and J dropped 0 bases, with 8 bases sitting between them. The CDR3 region has the DNA TGTGCCAGTAGTATGCAGGGCATGAACACTGAAGCTTTCTTT. It encodes CASSMQGMNTEAFF.

The DNA for the CDR3 is TGTGCCAGCAAACAGGGGCTCTTCGATGATGAGCAGTTCTTC. It codes for CASKQGLFDDEQFF. This rearrangement joins TRBV5-6 to TRBJ2-1; 7 bases map to TRBD1. In germline, CDR1 is SGHDT, CDR2 YYEEEE. The CDR3 has 14 residues. V dropped 6 bases and J dropped 8; count of bases not matched to a gene: 11.

The chain has TRBV5-1 and TRBJ2-1; 10 bases align to TRBD2. V shed 1 base, J shed 7 bases, and the junction held 8 bases outside the gene matches. CDR3 length: 16 amino acids. Germline lookup yields CDR1 SGHRS and CDR2 YFSETQ. CDR3: CASSLRVASGSNEQFF. For the CDR3, the DNA is TGCGCCAGCAGCTTGCGTGTGGCTAGCGGGAGTAATGAGCAGTTCTTC. Full variable domain (rest looked up from reference TRBV5-1 and TRBJ2-1): KAGVTQTPRYLIKTRGQQVTLSCSPISGHRSVSWYQQTPGQGLQFLFEYFSETQRNKGNFPGRFSGRQFSNSRSEMNVSTLELGDSALYLCASSLRVASGSNEQFFGPGTRLTVL.

V usage is TRBV10-3 and J usage is TRBJ2-3, with 8 bases matching TRBD2. V shed 5 bases, J shed 1 base, and the junction held 5 bases outside the gene matches. Germline CDR1 and CDR2: ENHRY and SYGVKD. The CDR3 length is 15 residues. The CDR3 nucleotides are TGTGCCATCAGTCATACTAGCGGCGGCACAGATACGCAGTATTTT. It specifies CAISHTSGGTDTQYF.